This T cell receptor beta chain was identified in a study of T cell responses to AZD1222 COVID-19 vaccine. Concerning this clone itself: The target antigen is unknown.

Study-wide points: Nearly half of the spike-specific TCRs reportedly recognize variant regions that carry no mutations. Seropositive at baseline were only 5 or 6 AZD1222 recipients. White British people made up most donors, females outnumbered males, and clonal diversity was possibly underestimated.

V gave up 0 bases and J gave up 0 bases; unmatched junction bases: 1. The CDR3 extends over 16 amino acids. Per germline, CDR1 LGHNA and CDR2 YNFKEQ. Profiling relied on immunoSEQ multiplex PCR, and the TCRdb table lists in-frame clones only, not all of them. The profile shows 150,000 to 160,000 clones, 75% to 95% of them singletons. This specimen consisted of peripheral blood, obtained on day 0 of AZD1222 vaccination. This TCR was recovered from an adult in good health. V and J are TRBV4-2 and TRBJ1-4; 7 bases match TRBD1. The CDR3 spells CASSQEGTATNEKLFF. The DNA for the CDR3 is TGTGCCAGCAGCCAAGAAGGGACAGCAACTAATGAAAAACTGTTTTTT.